A single sample is the source of the 23 T cell receptor beta chains below, sequenced in a study of T cell repertoires in cytomegalovirus infection. TCRdb passed the reads through MiXCR, listing each CDR3 protein once. The table shows roughly 230,000 distinct CDR3 sequences, with 10% to 15% occurring only once. Sequencing was performed on PBMCs. Receptor source: a human donor in good health (CMV status not recorded). Some clones in this sample may be carry-over from other donors' samples.

The sample holds many counts of this clonotype. J is TRBJ2-5 and V is TRBV7-2; D not resolved. This CDR3 comprises 12 residues. Trimming shortened V by 5 bases and J by 1 base, and 5 bases separated the two germline ends. Germline values: CDR1 SGHTA, CDR2 FQGNSA. The CDR3 loop reads CASSPVQETQYF. The CDR3 nucleotides are TGTGCCAGCAGCCCCGTCCAAGAGACCCAGTACTTC.

This clonotype was counted a few times. The V and J genes are TRBV29-1 and TRBJ1-2, with a weak D call TRBD1 (5 bases). The germline CDR1 and CDR2 sequences are SQVTM and ANQGSEA. The CDR3 spans 13 residues. V lost 0 bases, J lost 6 bases, and 11 bases lay in between. Written as DNA, the CDR3 is TGCAGCGTTGAAGATCAGGGCTACAATGGCTACACCTTC. Protein sequence: CSVEDQGYNGYTF.

This clonotype appeared many times. The V call is TRBV7-2, the J call TRBJ1-1; D is unclear. This CDR3 contains 13 residues. V was trimmed by 7 bases and J by 4 bases, leaving 13 bases between them. The germline V gene has CDR1 SGHTA and CDR2 FQGNSA. In DNA, the CDR3 is TGTGCCAGCACCGGACGGGCCAGCACTGAAGCTTTCTTT. Amino acid sequence: CASTGRASTEAFF.

The CDR3 DNA sequence: TGCAGTGCCGCACGACTACCTACGAACACCGGGGAGCTGTTTTTT. Its translation is CSAARLPTNTGELFF. The rearrangement uses TRBV20-1 and TRBJ2-2; TRBD2 might be the D (5 bases). The CDR3 is 15 amino acids. The V end was cut by 6 bases, the J end by 0 bases, with 14 bases between. CDR1 DFQATT and CDR2 SNEGSKA come from the germline V gene (reference sequence).

In its sample, this clonotype was seen a few times. The V call is TRBV29-1, the J call TRBJ1-1, with D unresolved. This CDR3 spans 14 amino acids. The germline V and J ends were trimmed by 1 base and 5 bases, with 14 bases remaining between them. Germline CDR1 is SQVTM and CDR2 is ANQGSEA. The CDR3 sequence is CSVEVSGKGTEAFF. In DNA form, the CDR3 reads TGCAGCGTTGAAGTCTCTGGGAAAGGAACTGAAGCTTTCTTT. Based on the CDR3 plus reference TRBV29-1 and TRBJ1-1, the full variable domain is SAVISQKPSRDICQRGTSLTIQCQVDSQVTMMFWYRQQPGQSLTLIATANQGSEATYESGFVIDKFPISRPNLTFSTLTVSNMSPEDSSIYLCSVEVSGKGTEAFFGQGTRLTVV.

This clonotype was recorded at least ten times. V gene TRBV28 combines with J gene TRBJ1-2; 7 nucleotides agree with TRBD1. J lost 2 bases, V lost 3 bases, and 3 bases had no gene match. The CDR3 sequence is 14 residues long. Germline V gene sequence: CDR1 MDHEN, CDR2 SYDVKM. In nucleotides, the CDR3 is TGTGCCAGCAGTTTGGGACAGAGAAACTATGGCTACACCTTC. Protein sequence: CASSLGQRNYGYTF.

The sample holds many counts of this clonotype. The rearrangement uses TRBV10-3 and TRBJ2-1; 10 nucleotides line up with TRBD2. The CDR3 is 18 amino acids. CDR1 and CDR2 from the germline V gene are ENHRY and SYGVKD. J lost 0 bases, V lost 10 bases, and 15 bases had no gene match. This CDR3 reads CATNDLAGALPSYNEQFF. CDR3 coding DNA: TGTGCCACCAACGATCTAGCGGGAGCTCTGCCCTCCTACAATGAGCAGTTCTTC.

This clonotype was seen more than once but under ten times. The chain recombines TRBV5-6 with TRBJ2-5; TRBD1 is a possible D gene (5 bases). Germline V gene sequence: CDR1 SGHDT, CDR2 YYEEEE. V gave up 0 bases and J gave up 4 bases, with 10 bases separating them. The CDR3 runs 14 residues. The CDR3 nucleotides read TGTGCCAGCAGCTTGGGCAGGGCCGGAGAGACCCAGTACTTC. It specifies CASSLGRAGETQYF.

In its sample, this clonotype was seen a few times. The J gene is TRBJ1-2, the V gene TRBV19; TRBD1 is a possible D gene (6 bases). CDR3 size: 12 residues. Trimming left V 6 bases short and J 8 bases short, with 13 bases between. CDR1 and CDR2 from the germline V gene are LNHDA and SQIVND (reference sequence). CDR3 bases: TGTGCCAGTAGGAACCCCCAGGGGGGCTACACCTTC. Protein: CASRNPQGGYTF.

This clonotype occurred many times. This rearrangement joins TRBV4-3 to TRBJ1-3; TRBD1 might be the D (6 bases). The length of the CDR3 is 17 residues. The V end lost 1 base, the J end lost 4 bases, and 17 bases lay between the germline ends. Per the germline V gene, CDR1 is LGHNA and CDR2 is YSLEER. The CDR3 sequence is CASSQGWGMGTGNTIYF. CDR3 DNA: TGCGCCAGCAGCCAAGGATGGGGAATGGGGACAGGAAACACCATATATTTT.

This clonotype was seen only a few times. The chain couples TRBV6-1 to TRBJ2-7, with a tentative D call TRBD1 (5 bases). The CDR3 length is 14 residues. Germline CDR1 reads MNHNS; CDR2 reads SASEGT. V dropped 5 bases and J dropped 0 bases, with 11 bases sitting between them. The chain's CDR3 is CASSPRQSSYEQYF. In nucleotides, the CDR3 is TGTGCCAGCAGTCCCCGACAGAGCTCCTACGAGCAGTACTTC.

V gene TRBV12-3 or TRBV12-4 combines with J gene TRBJ2-4; 12 bases fit TRBD2. Trimming removed 8 bases from V and 6 bases from J; junction bases left unmatched: 11. The CDR3 loop spans 16 amino acids. CDR3 coding DNA: TGTGCCAGCCGCCCTAGCGGGAGGGCCAGTGGAAACATTCAGTACTTC. As protein: CASRPSGRASGNIQYF.

This clonotype was detected a few times. CDR3 protein: CASRDPGQGGNSPLHF. Written as DNA, the CDR3 is TGTGCCAGCAGAGACCCGGGACAGGGAGGTAATTCACCCCTCCACTTT. V and J are TRBV6-2 or TRBV6-3 and TRBJ1-6, with 9 bases aligning to TRBD1. The germline gives CDR1 MNHEY, CDR2 SVGEGT. Trimming removed 6 bases from V and 6 bases from J; junction bases left unmatched: 9. The CDR3 is 16 residues long.

V usage is TRBV2 and J usage is TRBJ2-5; tentatively, D is TRBD2 (6 bases). Trimming removed 0 bases from V and 5 bases from J, with 16 bases in between. Germline V gene sequence: CDR1 SNHLY, CDR2 FYNNEI. The CDR3 length is 16 residues. The CDR3 spells CASSEAPTRRGETQYF. CDR3 DNA sequence: TGTGCCAGCAGTGAAGCGCCGACTAGACGGGGTGAGACCCAGTACTTC.

The chain combines TRBV10-3 with TRBJ2-5; 11 nucleotides agree with TRBD2. J gave up 3 bases and V 6 bases, and 3 bases lay outside the gene matches. The CDR3 spans 14 residues. Per the germline V gene, CDR1 is ENHRY and CDR2 is SYGVKD. This CDR3 is CAIRGTSGKETQYF. The CDR3 DNA sequence: TGTGCCATCAGGGGGACTAGCGGAAAAGAGACCCAGTACTTC.

This clonotype was found many times. The chain recombines TRBV7-2 with TRBJ2-3, with D perhaps TRBD1 (6 bases). V gave up 1 base and J gave up 6 bases, with 11 bases separating them. Germline V gives CDR1 SGHTA, CDR2 FQGNSA. The CDR3 is 14 residues long. The CDR3 here is CASSLGQGWDTQYF. The DNA for the CDR3 is TGTGCCAGCAGCTTAGGTCAGGGGTGGGATACGCAGTATTTT.

There are many counts of this clonotype. The chain carries TRBV6-2 or TRBV6-3 and TRBJ2-7; no clear D. This CDR3 is 12 amino acids long. The V gene's germline CDR1 is MNHEY and CDR2 SVGEGT. The V end lost 6 bases, the J end lost 3 bases, and 9 bases lay between the germline ends. This CDR3 is CASSLVNYEQYF. The CDR3 DNA is TGTGCCAGCAGCCTCGTGAACTACGAGCAGTACTTC.

This clonotype was picked up many times. V is TRBV7-2 and J is TRBJ2-4, with D perhaps matching TRBD2 (6 bases). CDR3 length equals 12 residues. Trimming removed 2 bases from V and 14 bases from J, with 13 bases in between. Looked up from germline, CDR1 is SGHTA and CDR2 is FQGNSA. The CDR3 here is CASSLRGGGEYF. As DNA, the CDR3 is TGTGCCAGCAGCTTACGGGGCGGAGGGGAGTACTTC.

This clonotype has a count of ten or more. The gene calls are TRBV11-2 and TRBJ2-1; D call uncertain. The germline gives CDR1 SGHAT, CDR2 FQNNGV. The V and J ends lost 2 bases and 6 bases respectively, with 5 bases between them. The CDR3 loop spans 12 amino acids. The CDR3 nucleotides read TGTGCCAGCAGCTTAAATCCCAATGAGCAGTTCTTC. As protein: CASSLNPNEQFF.

This clonotype occurred a few times. The V and J genes are TRBV5-3 and TRBJ1-1, with D perhaps TRBD1 (6 bases). TRBV5-3 is an open reading frame whose function is uncertain. This CDR3 comprises 14 residues. V was cut by 8 bases and J by 4 bases, with 18 bases left in between. The CDR3 sequence is CASSRRGESTEAFF. Written as DNA, the CDR3 is TGTGCCAGCAGCCGTAGGGGGGAAAGCACTGAAGCTTTCTTT.

The chain employs TRBV6-2 or TRBV6-3 and TRBJ1-2; TRBD1 matches at 10 bases. Losses at the gene ends were 6 bases for V and 8 bases for J; bases not matched to a gene: 12. Germline assignment: CDR1 MNHEY and CDR2 SVGEGT. This CDR3 is 15 amino acids long. CDR3 loop: CASSRQGARLEGYTF. CDR3 coding DNA: TGTGCCAGCAGCAGACAGGGGGCGCGACTGGAAGGCTACACCTTC.

This clonotype was counted at least ten times. The chain recombines TRBV4-1 with TRBJ1-6, with a tentative D call TRBD1 (5 bases). The CDR3 has 17 amino acids. The V gene's germline CDR1 is MGHRA and CDR2 YSYEKL. V was trimmed by 0 bases and J by 2 bases, leaving 11 bases between them. This CDR3 is CASSQEEGRTYNSPLHF. CDR3 DNA: TGCGCCAGCAGCCAAGAAGAGGGGAGGACCTATAATTCACCCCTCCACTTT.

For this clonotype: A clone one base away is much larger, so this may be a read error. The CDR3 sequence is CASRPGQPNQPQRF. The CDR3 DNA reads as TGTGCCAGCAGACCAGGACAGCCCAATCAGCCCCAGCGTTTT. This chain joins TRBV28 and TRBJ1-5, with a tentative D call TRBD1 (6 bases). The CDR3 has 14 residues. Germline lookup yields CDR1 MDHEN and CDR2 SYDVKM.